A selection of T cell receptor beta chains follows, all from one sample in a study of blood T cell repertoires in COVID-19. Only in-frame clones appear in the TCRdb table, and some are missing; sequencing was by immunoSEQ multiplex PCR. Among roughly 79,000 clones listed, roughly 84% were seen once. The specimen sequenced was peripheral blood. Every receptor here comes from a man between 45 and 60 years old with acute or convalescent COVID-19. The CDR3 runs from the conserved cysteine through the conserved F or W. A D gene is named only where the DNA matches it firmly. Clone size is shown for a subset of rows, as once, few, many or a class of expanded clone.

d_call: -
v_call: TRBV6-5
clone_size: -
j_call: TRBJ2-7
cdr3_aa: CASSSQQGTEQYF
cdr3_nt: TGTGCCAGCAGTTCCCAACAGGGCACTGAGCAGTACTTC

d_call: -
v_call: TRBV5-4
clone_size: once
j_call: TRBJ1-6
cdr3_aa: CASSLDLGGNSPLHF
cdr3_nt: TGTGCCAGCAGCTTGGATCTCGGGGGTAATTCACCCCTCCACTTT

d_call: -
v_call: TRBV12-5
clone_size: -
j_call: TRBJ2-1
cdr3_aa: CASRPGAYNEQFF
cdr3_nt: TGTGCAAGTCGGCCAGGGGCTTACAATGAGCAGTTCTTC

d_call: -
v_call: TRBV7-9
clone_size: -
j_call: TRBJ1-2
cdr3_aa: CASSVRQYGYTF
cdr3_nt: TGTGCCAGCAGCGTCAGACAGTATGGCTACACCTTC

d_call: -
v_call: TRBV4-1
clone_size: -
j_call: TRBJ1-5
cdr3_aa: CASSQGMRDGAQHF
cdr3_nt: TGCGCCAGCAGCCAAGGGATGCGGGATGGGGCCCAGCATTTT

d_call: -
v_call: TRBV21-1
clone_size: -
j_call: TRBJ2-7
cdr3_aa: CASSKAEETEQYF
cdr3_nt: TGTGCCAGCAGCAAAGCGGAAGAGACTGAGCAGTACTTC

d_call: TRBD2
v_call: TRBV7-8
clone_size: once
j_call: TRBJ2-5
cdr3_aa: CASSPRGLAGETQYF
cdr3_nt: TGTGCCAGCAGCCCCCGAGGGCTAGCGGGGGAGACCCAGTACTTC

d_call: TRBD2
v_call: TRBV7-6
clone_size: few
j_call: TRBJ2-5
cdr3_aa: CASNRGSGGSTGETQYF
cdr3_nt: TGTGCCAGCAACCGCGGTAGCGGGGGTTCCACGGGAGAGACCCAGTACTTC

d_call: TRBD1
v_call: TRBV18
clone_size: -
j_call: TRBJ2-1
cdr3_aa: CASSYLTGQIINEQFF
cdr3_nt: TGTGCCAGCTCATATCTAACGGGACAGATTATCAATGAGCAGTTCTTC

d_call: -
v_call: TRBV5-6
clone_size: -
j_call: TRBJ2-2
cdr3_aa: CASSGLRELFF
cdr3_nt: TGTGCCAGCAGCGGCCTGAGGGAGCTGTTTTTT

d_call: -
v_call: TRBV10-2
clone_size: -
j_call: TRBJ1-5
cdr3_aa: CASSELTDNQPQHF
cdr3_nt: TGCGCCAGCAGTGAGTTGACAGACAATCAGCCCCAGCATTTT

d_call: -
v_call: TRBV4-2
clone_size: once
j_call: TRBJ1-4
cdr3_aa: CASSPRVDSEKLFF
cdr3_nt: TGTGCCAGCAGCCCCAGGGTAGATAGTGAAAAACTGTTTTTT

d_call: TRBD1
v_call: TRBV5-4
clone_size: -
j_call: TRBJ1-6
cdr3_aa: CASSTEGGLWNSPLHF
cdr3_nt: TGTGCCAGCAGCACGGAAGGGGGCTTATGGAATTCACCCCTCCACTTT

d_call: TRBD2
v_call: TRBV7-7
clone_size: -
j_call: TRBJ2-5
cdr3_aa: CASSIGRAIQETQYF
cdr3_nt: TGTGCCAGCAGCATAGGGAGGGCAATACAAGAGACCCAGTACTTC

d_call: TRBD1
v_call: TRBV6-1
clone_size: -
j_call: TRBJ2-7
cdr3_aa: CASSENRGRSDEQYF
cdr3_nt: TGTGCCAGCAGTGAGAACAGGGGGCGATCGGACGAGCAGTACTTC

d_call: -
v_call: TRBV4-3
clone_size: -
j_call: TRBJ1-1
cdr3_aa: CASNRALNTEAFF
cdr3_nt: TGCGCCAGCAACAGGGCCTTGAACACTGAAGCTTTCTTT

d_call: TRBD1
v_call: TRBV7-9
clone_size: -
j_call: TRBJ1-1
cdr3_aa: CASSPAGGNTEAFF
cdr3_nt: TGTGCCAGCAGCCCCGCAGGGGGTAACACTGAAGCTTTCTTT

d_call: TRBD2
v_call: TRBV2
clone_size: -
j_call: TRBJ2-3
cdr3_aa: CASSRGGRTDTQYF
cdr3_nt: TGTGCCAGCAGTCGGGGGGGCCGCACAGATACGCAGTATTTT

d_call: -
v_call: TRBV18
clone_size: -
j_call: TRBJ2-3
cdr3_aa: CASSPGRTDTQYF
cdr3_nt: TGTGCCAGCTCACCAGGCCGCACAGATACGCAGTATTTT

d_call: -
v_call: TRBV28
clone_size: once
j_call: TRBJ2-7
cdr3_aa: CASSITGPGHEQYF
cdr3_nt: TGTGCCAGCAGCATCACAGGACCGGGCCACGAGCAGTACTTC

d_call: TRBD2
v_call: TRBV6-2/TRBV6-3
clone_size: -
j_call: TRBJ2-7
cdr3_aa: CASSRPSGSYEQYF
cdr3_nt: TGTGCCAGCAGCCGCCCTAGCGGGAGCTACGAGCAGTACTTC

d_call: TRBD1
v_call: TRBV3-1/TRBV3-2
clone_size: -
j_call: TRBJ1-6
cdr3_aa: CASSPDRGNSPLHF
cdr3_nt: TGTGCCAGCAGCCCGGACAGGGGGAATTCACCCCTCCACTTT

d_call: TRBD1
v_call: TRBV5-1
clone_size: -
j_call: TRBJ1-2
cdr3_aa: CASSLRTGGDYGYTF
cdr3_nt: TGCGCCAGCAGCCTGCGGACAGGGGGCGACTATGGCTACACCTTC

d_call: TRBD1
v_call: TRBV5-1
clone_size: -
j_call: TRBJ1-1
cdr3_aa: CASSRVGQDTEAFF
cdr3_nt: TGCGCCAGCAGCCGCGTCGGACAGGACACTGAAGCTTTCTTT

d_call: TRBD2
v_call: TRBV7-2
clone_size: -
j_call: TRBJ2-7
cdr3_aa: CASSLVVASGPYEQYF
cdr3_nt: TGTGCCAGCAGCTTAGTGGTCGCTAGCGGCCCCTACGAGCAGTACTTC

d_call: TRBD1
v_call: TRBV18
clone_size: -
j_call: TRBJ2-5
cdr3_aa: CASSPEDRVETQYF
cdr3_nt: TGTGCCAGCTCACCGGAGGACAGGGTGGAGACCCAGTACTTC

d_call: -
v_call: TRBV30
clone_size: few
j_call: TRBJ1-6
cdr3_aa: CAWSLGGGYENSPLHF
cdr3_nt: TGTGCCTGGAGTCTGGGCGGGGGGTATGAGAATTCACCCCTCCACTTT

d_call: -
v_call: TRBV5-8
clone_size: -
j_call: TRBJ1-6
cdr3_aa: CASSLGGGFSPLHF
cdr3_nt: TGTGCCAGCAGCTTGGGAGGGGGTTTTTCACCCCTCCACTTT

d_call: -
v_call: TRBV6-5
clone_size: few
j_call: TRBJ2-1
cdr3_aa: CASRLDGGPNEQFF
cdr3_nt: TGTGCCAGCAGACTCGACGGCGGCCCCAATGAGCAGTTCTTC

d_call: TRBD2
v_call: TRBV9
clone_size: once
j_call: TRBJ2-3
cdr3_aa: CASSVGASGFTDTQYF
cdr3_nt: TGTGCCAGCAGCGTAGGGGCTAGCGGGTTCACAGATACGCAGTATTTT

d_call: -
v_call: TRBV7-9
clone_size: -
j_call: TRBJ1-1
cdr3_aa: CASSSIQGHGAEAFF
cdr3_nt: TGTGCCAGCAGCTCAATCCAGGGGCATGGGGCTGAAGCTTTCTTT

d_call: -
v_call: TRBV7-2
clone_size: -
j_call: TRBJ2-5
cdr3_aa: CASSLQGKRETQYF
cdr3_nt: TGTGCCAGCAGCTTACAGGGGAAAAGGGAGACCCAGTACTTC

d_call: -
v_call: TRBV28
clone_size: -
j_call: TRBJ1-2
cdr3_aa: CASSLDSIDGYTF
cdr3_nt: TGTGCCAGCAGTTTGGACAGTATAGATGGCTACACCTTC

d_call: -
v_call: TRBV9
clone_size: -
j_call: TRBJ2-1
cdr3_aa: CASSVASHNEQFF
cdr3_nt: TGTGCCAGCAGCGTAGCGAGTCACAATGAGCAGTTCTTC

d_call: -
v_call: TRBV7-8
clone_size: -
j_call: TRBJ1-1
cdr3_aa: CASSPSGGGTEAFF
cdr3_nt: TGTGCCAGCAGCCCGTCGGGGGGCGGCACTGAAGCTTTCTTT

d_call: -
v_call: TRBV5-1
clone_size: -
j_call: TRBJ2-7
cdr3_aa: CASSAEQDRSYEQYF
cdr3_nt: TGCGCCAGCAGCGCAGAACAGGATCGCTCCTACGAGCAGTACTTC

d_call: TRBD2
v_call: TRBV3-1/TRBV3-2
clone_size: -
j_call: TRBJ2-3
cdr3_aa: CASSIREGTDTQYF
cdr3_nt: TGTGCCAGCAGCATTCGGGAGGGCACAGATACGCAGTATTTT

d_call: TRBD2
v_call: TRBV15
clone_size: -
j_call: TRBJ2-3
cdr3_aa: CATSRVVLGGKDTQYF
cdr3_nt: TGTGCCACCAGCAGAGTCGTCCTCGGGGGGAAAGATACGCAGTATTTT

d_call: -
v_call: TRBV7-9
clone_size: -
j_call: TRBJ1-3
cdr3_aa: CASSLGENTIYF
cdr3_nt: TGTGCCAGCAGCTTAGGCGAAAACACCATATATTTT

d_call: -
v_call: TRBV7-3
clone_size: -
j_call: TRBJ1-2
cdr3_aa: CARSRKGYTF
cdr3_nt: TGTGCCCGATCTAGAAAGGGCTACACCTTC

d_call: TRBD2
v_call: TRBV11-2
clone_size: -
j_call: TRBJ2-5
cdr3_aa: CASSYNGLAGGGQETQYF
cdr3_nt: TGTGCCAGCAGCTACAACGGACTAGCGGGGGGCGGCCAAGAGACCCAGTACTTC

d_call: TRBD1
v_call: TRBV7-8
clone_size: -
j_call: TRBJ2-1
cdr3_aa: CASSLGAGGRNNEQFF
cdr3_nt: TGTGCCAGCAGCTTAGGGGCAGGGGGCCGCAACAATGAGCAGTTCTTC

d_call: TRBD1
v_call: TRBV5-5
clone_size: once
j_call: TRBJ2-1
cdr3_aa: CASSLQPGTGETAYNEQFF
cdr3_nt: TGTGCCAGCAGCTTACAACCCGGGACAGGGGAGACGGCCTACAATGAGCAGTTCTTC

d_call: -
v_call: TRBV6-5
clone_size: -
j_call: TRBJ1-2
cdr3_aa: CASSSRGQDYGYTF
cdr3_nt: TGTGCCAGCAGTTCCAGGGGCCAGGACTATGGCTACACCTTC

d_call: TRBD2
v_call: TRBV5-6
clone_size: -
j_call: TRBJ2-7
cdr3_aa: CASTLLLGTSGGEQYF
cdr3_nt: TGTGCCAGCACCCTATTATTGGGGACTAGCGGAGGCGAGCAGTACTTC

d_call: TRBD1
v_call: TRBV6-2/TRBV6-3
clone_size: -
j_call: TRBJ1-4
cdr3_aa: CASSRRQGTNEKLFF
cdr3_nt: TGTGCCAGCAGTCGGAGACAGGGAACTAATGAAAAACTGTTTTTT

d_call: -
v_call: TRBV9
clone_size: -
j_call: TRBJ2-1
cdr3_aa: CASSVIGGPYNEQFF
cdr3_nt: TGTGCCAGCAGCGTTATCGGAGGCCCCTACAATGAGCAGTTCTTC

d_call: -
v_call: TRBV29-1
clone_size: -
j_call: TRBJ1-4
cdr3_aa: CSVEEAPNEKLFF
cdr3_nt: TGCAGCGTTGAAGAAGCACCTAATGAAAAACTGTTTTTT

d_call: TRBD1
v_call: TRBV5-1
clone_size: -
j_call: TRBJ1-4
cdr3_aa: CASSVGGAGEKLFF
cdr3_nt: TGCGCCAGCAGCGTAGGGGGCGCAGGTGAAAAACTGTTTTTT

d_call: TRBD2
v_call: TRBV6-5
clone_size: -
j_call: TRBJ2-1
cdr3_aa: CASSSPTSGIRNEQFF
cdr3_nt: TGTGCCAGCAGTTCCCCGACTAGCGGGATAAGGAATGAGCAGTTCTTC

d_call: -
v_call: TRBV29-1
clone_size: -
j_call: TRBJ1-5
cdr3_aa: CSVSYGVNQPQHF
cdr3_nt: TGCAGCGTTTCGTACGGAGTCAATCAGCCCCAGCATTTT

d_call: TRBD1
v_call: TRBV15
clone_size: few
j_call: TRBJ1-2
cdr3_aa: CATSKPGTGDYGYTF
cdr3_nt: TGTGCCACCAGCAAACCGGGGACAGGGGACTATGGCTACACCTTC

d_call: TRBD1
v_call: TRBV19
clone_size: few
j_call: TRBJ2-6
cdr3_aa: CASSLTGGSGANVLTF
cdr3_nt: TGTGCCAGTAGTCTTACAGGGGGCTCTGGGGCCAACGTCCTGACTTTC

d_call: -
v_call: TRBV4-3
clone_size: -
j_call: TRBJ1-2
cdr3_aa: CASSQEGLPGYTF
cdr3_nt: TGCGCCAGCAGCCAAGAGGGACTTCCTGGCTACACCTTC

d_call: TRBD2
v_call: TRBV18
clone_size: -
j_call: TRBJ2-7
cdr3_aa: CASSTSGRTYEQYF
cdr3_nt: TGTGCCAGCTCTACTAGCGGGAGAACTTACGAGCAGTACTTC

d_call: TRBD1
v_call: TRBV7-2
clone_size: once
j_call: TRBJ2-4
cdr3_aa: CASSGQGFNIQYF
cdr3_nt: TGTGCCAGCAGCGGACAGGGTTTCAACATTCAGTACTTC

d_call: -
v_call: TRBV21-1
clone_size: -
j_call: TRBJ2-7
cdr3_aa: CASSKGRESYEQYF
cdr3_nt: TGTGCCAGCAGCAAAGGAAGGGAGTCCTACGAGCAGTACTTC

d_call: TRBD1
v_call: TRBV5-5
clone_size: -
j_call: TRBJ2-7
cdr3_aa: CASSPGQGDYYEQYF
cdr3_nt: TGTGCCAGCAGCCCGGGACAGGGGGACTACTACGAGCAGTACTTC